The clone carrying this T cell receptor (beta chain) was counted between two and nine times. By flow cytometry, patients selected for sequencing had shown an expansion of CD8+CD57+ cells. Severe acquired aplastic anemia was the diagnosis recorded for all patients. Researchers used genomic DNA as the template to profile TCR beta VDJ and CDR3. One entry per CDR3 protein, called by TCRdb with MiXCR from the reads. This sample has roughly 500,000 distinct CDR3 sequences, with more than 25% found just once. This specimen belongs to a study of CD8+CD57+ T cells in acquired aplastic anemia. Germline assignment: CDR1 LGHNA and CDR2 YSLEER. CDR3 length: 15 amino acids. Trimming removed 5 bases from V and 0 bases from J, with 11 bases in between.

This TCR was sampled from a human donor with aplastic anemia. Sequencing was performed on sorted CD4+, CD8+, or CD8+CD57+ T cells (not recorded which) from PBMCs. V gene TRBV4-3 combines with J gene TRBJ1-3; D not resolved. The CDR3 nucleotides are TGCGCCAGCAGCTCAACAGCGAGCTCTGGAAACACCATATATTTT. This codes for CASSSTASSGNTIYF.